This is a list of T cell receptor beta chains from one sample in a study of cytomegalovirus exposure and HLA in healthy donors. Assay: immunoSEQ multiplex PCR; the TCRdb copy retains only in-frame clones and omits some. This sample has around 210,000 clones, with about 85% found just once. The specimen sequenced was PBMCs. Every receptor here comes from a girl aged 2 to 9 in good health and CMV-seronegative. Both conserved end residues are part of each CDR3. The D gene is left open where the match is weak. Only part of the rows carry a size: once, few, many, or a class if the clone is expanded.

cdr3_length clone_size j_call v_call d_call cdr3_aa cdr3_nt
11 . TRBJ1-4 TRBV5-4 . CASSYQEKLFF TGTGCCAGCAGCTACCAGGAAAAACTGTTTTTT
18 . TRBJ2-7 TRBV5-6 TRBD2 CASSFNWRLAGGVYEQYF TGTGCCAGCAGCTTCAATTGGCGACTAGCGGGAGGAGTCTACGAGCAGTACTTC
16 . TRBJ1-5 TRBV15 TRBD1 CATSVGTGNRNQPQHF TGTGCCACCAGCGTCGGGACAGGGAATCGCAATCAGCCCCAGCATTTT
15 . TRBJ1-5 TRBV19 TRBD1 CASNPGGVNNQPQHF TGTGCCAGTAATCCAGGGGGCGTTAACAATCAGCCCCAGCATTTT
15 . TRBJ2-1 TRBV5-4 TRBD2 CASSLPGLANNEQFF TGTGCCAGCAGCCTACCGGGACTAGCGAACAATGAGCAGTTCTTC
15 . TRBJ2-2 TRBV6-1 TRBD2 CASSSSAGYTGELFF TGTGCCAGCAGTTCTTCAGCGGGGTACACCGGGGAGCTGTTTTTT
16 . TRBJ2-6 TRBV30 . CAWSLPGIPGANVLTF TGTGCCTGGAGTCTCCCAGGGATTCCTGGGGCCAACGTCCTGACTTTC
15 . TRBJ2-1 TRBV5-5 TRBD2 CASSSLAGGYNEQFF TGTGCCAGCAGCTCCCTAGCGGGGGGGTACAATGAGCAGTTCTTC
13 . TRBJ1-2 TRBV19 TRBD1 CASSIGTGRAYTF TGTGCCAGTAGTATCGGGACAGGGCGAGCCTACACCTTC
13 . TRBJ2-5 TRBV6-5 . CAVRTGGVGTQYF TGTGCCGTCCGGACAGGCGGGGTAGGGACCCAGTACTTC
13 . TRBJ2-1 TRBV6-1 . CASSELAVGEQFF TGTGCCAGCAGTGAACTAGCTGTCGGTGAGCAGTTCTTC
13 . TRBJ2-7 TRBV27 TRBD2 CASSPAGAYEQYF TGTGCCAGCAGTCCCGCGGGAGCCTACGAGCAGTACTTC
16 . TRBJ2-6 TRBV6-6 . CASSGRQGSGANVLTF TGTGCCAGCAGTGGACGCCAGGGCTCTGGGGCCAACGTCCTGACTTTC
14 . TRBJ1-1 TRBV7-9 . CSSSLVWGNTEAFF TGTTCCAGCAGCTTAGTATGGGGCAACACTGAAGCTTTCTTT
13 . TRBJ1-2 TRBV7-9 TRBD1 CASSFPGQGGYTF TGTGCCAGCAGCTTTCCGGGACAGGGTGGCTACACCTTC
12 . TRBJ1-1 TRBV29-1 TRBD1 CSVKTGGTEAFF TGCAGCGTCAAGACAGGGGGGACTGAAGCTTTCTTT
14 . TRBJ1-5 TRBV2 . CASSATGLGEPQHF TGTGCCAGCAGTGCGACCGGACTCGGGGAGCCCCAGCATTTT
14 . TRBJ1-2 TRBV19 TRBD1 CASSMADRAYGYTF TGTGCCAGTAGTATGGCCGACAGGGCCTATGGCTACACCTTC
13 . TRBJ1-4 TRBV6-1 . CASRGQPNEKLFF TGTGCCAGCAGAGGACAGCCAAATGAAAAACTGTTTTTT
14 . TRBJ1-1 TRBV4-1 TRBD1 CASSHTGGNTEAFF TGCGCCAGCAGCCATACAGGGGGGAACACTGAAGCTTTCTTT
15 . TRBJ1-1 TRBV6-1 TRBD1 CASSNRQGVNTEAFF TGTGCCAGCAGTAACCGACAGGGGGTGAACACTGAAGCTTTCTTT
13 once TRBJ1-1 TRBV19 TRBD1 CASIGQGTSEAFF TGTGCCAGTATAGGACAGGGGACTTCAGAAGCTTTCTTT
13 . TRBJ2-1 TRBV11-2 . CASTDSSYNEQFF TGTGCCAGCACCGACAGCTCCTACAATGAGCAGTTCTTC
14 . TRBJ2-5 TRBV19 TRBD1 CASSRDREGETQYF TGTGCCAGTAGCCGGGACAGGGAAGGGGAGACCCAGTACTTC
17 few TRBJ1-2 TRBV15 TRBD1 CATSSLGQGRSYYGYTF TGTGCCACCAGCAGTCTTGGACAGGGAAGGAGCTACTATGGCTACACCTTC
14 . TRBJ2-1 TRBV5-1 . CASSSNDYYNEQFF TGCGCCAGCAGCTCAAACGACTATTACAATGAGCAGTTCTTC
13 . TRBJ1-1 TRBV30 TRBD1 CAWSVQGATEAFF TGTGCCTGGAGTGTACAGGGGGCGACTGAAGCTTTCTTT
15 . TRBJ2-7 TRBV6-5 . CASSLEGRRTYEQYF TGTGCCAGCAGTTTAGAGGGGAGGAGAACCTACGAGCAGTACTTC
16 . TRBJ2-2 TRBV7-2 TRBD2 CASSSPRLANTGELFF TGTGCCAGCAGCTCTCCCCGACTAGCCAATACCGGGGAGCTGTTTTTT
15 . TRBJ2-3 TRBV6-7 . CASSYYCRETDTQYF TGTGCCAGCAGTTACTACTGCCGGGAAACAGATACGCAGTATTTT
11 . TRBJ1-1 TRBV20-1 . CSARAHTEAFF TGCAGTGCTAGAGCTCACACTGAAGCTTTCTTT
17 . TRBJ2-1 TRBV15 TRBD2 CATSRVPRGALNNEQFF TGTGCCACCAGCAGAGTACCGCGGGGGGCCTTGAACAATGAGCAGTTCTTC
15 . TRBJ2-3 TRBV9 TRBD1 CASSARGQGFSTQYF TGTGCCAGCAGCGCTAGGGGACAGGGGTTCAGTACGCAGTATTTT
16 . TRBJ2-1 TRBV11-3 TRBD2 CASSLGNGGAKNEQFF TGTGCCAGCAGCTTAGGAAACGGGGGGGCCAAAAATGAGCAGTTCTTC
17 once TRBJ1-4 TRBV4-2 . CASSQEVSGVINEKLFF TGTGCCAGCAGCCAAGAGGTTTCAGGGGTCATTAATGAAAAACTGTTTTTT
14 . TRBJ1-4 TRBV2 TRBD1 CASKGGSTNEKLFF TGTGCGTCAAAAGGGGGCTCAACTAATGAAAAACTGTTTTTT
13 . TRBJ1-1 TRBV14 . CASSLSLNTEAFF TGTGCCAGCAGCTTATCTCTGAACACTGAAGCTTTCTTT
17 . TRBJ1-1 TRBV7-9 TRBD1 CASSLARGQGWATEAFF TGTGCCAGCAGCTTAGCGAGGGGGCAGGGATGGGCCACTGAAGCTTTCTTT
11 . TRBJ1-3 TRBV25-1 . CASSRGNTIYF TGTGCCAGCAGTAGGGGGAACACCATATATTTT
15 . TRBJ2-1 TRBV4-1 TRBD2 CASSPLAGVPNEQFF TGCGCCAGCAGCCCACTAGCGGGGGTCCCCAATGAGCAGTTCTTC
11 . TRBJ1-1 TRBV20-1 . CSARVAGKAFF TGCAGTGCTAGAGTGGCAGGGAAAGCTTTCTTT
12 . TRBJ2-7 TRBV28 . CASIDSSYEQYF TGTGCCAGCATAGACAGCTCCTACGAGCAGTACTTC